A selection of T cell receptor beta chains follows, all from one sample in a study of blood T cell repertoires in COVID-19. Clones were sequenced by immunoSEQ multiplex PCR, and TCRdb holds only the in-frame ones, with some missing. Of about 94,000 clones listed, about 86% are singletons. The sample taken for sequencing was peripheral blood. All receptors derive from a woman between 55 and 75 years old in a cohort sampled during active or convalescent COVID-19. The CDR3 runs from the conserved cysteine through the conserved F or W. Each record gives: J gene, V gene, clone size, CDR3 protein. Size values are once, few and many counts, or a class for expanded clones, and some rows have none.

TRBJ2-2,TRBV19,-,CASFKPGTGTSLANTGELFF
TRBJ2-1,TRBV4-1,-,CASSQAAGWRELSNEQFF
TRBJ2-3,TRBV29-1,-,CSVGTSGGAYRSDTQYF
TRBJ1-2,TRBV19,-,CASSIEYYGYTF
TRBJ2-3,TRBV12-3/TRBV12-4,-,CASRKGGTDTQYF
TRBJ2-1,TRBV5-1,-,CASSLATGYNEQFF
TRBJ1-5,TRBV7-8,once,CASSLQGSNQPQHF
TRBJ2-3,TRBV27,-,CASSFGRVAGVSTDTQYF
TRBJ2-5,TRBV5-6,-,CASSPRTVVETQYF
TRBJ2-2,TRBV3-1/TRBV3-2,-,CASSQEGPRLNTGELFF
TRBJ2-1,TRBV12-3/TRBV12-4,once,CASSPFNEQFF
TRBJ2-2,TRBV11-3,-,CASSPRPRHPTNTGELFF
TRBJ1-1,TRBV5-1,-,CASSTGQDQFEAFF
TRBJ1-4,TRBV30,-,CAWSPGVANEKLFF
TRBJ1-3,TRBV25-1,-,CASSRGPHYGNTIYF
TRBJ1-3,TRBV3-1/TRBV3-2,-,CASSLGQVRSGNTIYF
TRBJ1-1,TRBV19,-,CASSRGQGILNTEAFF
TRBJ2-5,TRBV12-5,-,CASGLDENRGGETQYF
TRBJ2-3,TRBV7-9,-,CASSMTSTDTQYF
TRBJ2-7,TRBV3-1/TRBV3-2,-,CASSHTYEQYF
TRBJ2-3,TRBV5-1,-,CASSPLAGGPADTQYF
TRBJ2-3,TRBV6-5,-,CASSYSTGGSTDTQYF
TRBJ2-2,TRBV2,-,CASSRTGRTGANTGELFF
TRBJ2-2,TRBV5-1,-,CASREDSNTGELFF
TRBJ2-5,TRBV29-1,-,CIAGKGGETQYF
TRBJ2-5,TRBV7-9,-,CAAQGGFQETQYF
TRBJ1-2,TRBV29-1,-,CSVAGGISYGYTF
TRBJ1-1,TRBV28,-,CVSGNSGTANTEAFF
TRBJ1-1,TRBV2,-,CASRSTGGTSEAFF
TRBJ2-2,TRBV2,-,CAGTGGENTGELFF
TRBJ2-3,TRBV21-1,once,CASSKGASGRVDTQYF
TRBJ2-5,TRBV19,-,CASSITSGRLETQYF